This is a list of T cell receptor beta chains from one sample in a study of blood T cell repertoires in COVID-19. The protocol was immunoSEQ multiplex PCR, while the TCRdb copy is restricted to in-frame clones and leaves out a portion. The repertoire consists of approximately 260,000 clones, with roughly 86% occurring once and the leading ten covering 3.5% to 4%. Sequencing was done on a sample of peripheral blood. Every receptor here comes from a man younger than 35 with active or convalescent COVID-19. Each CDR3 is given with its conserved first and last residue. Each record gives: clone size, CDR3 length, D gene, V gene, J gene, CDR3 DNA, CDR3 protein. The D gene is left open where the match is weak. Clone size is given for some rows only: seen once, a few or many times, or a class if the clone is expanded.

>few|15|TRBD1|TRBV30|TRBJ2-7
TGTGCCTGGAGTGTACACGGGACAGCAGCCTACGAGCAGTACTTC
CAWSVHGTAAYEQYF
>NA|15|NA|TRBV4-2|TRBJ2-3
TGTGCCAGCAGCCAAGTAAGTGGCGGGACAGATACGCAGTATTTT
CASSQVSGGTDTQYF
>NA|15|NA|TRBV5-4|TRBJ2-2
TGTGCCAGCAGCTTGGATTGGGGCTGGAACGGGGAGCTGTTTTTT
CASSLDWGWNGELFF
>NA|15|TRBD1|TRBV3-1/TRBV3-2|TRBJ1-2
TGTGCCAGCAGCCACCTGAGGACAGGGCGGCATGGCTACACCTTC
CASSHLRTGRHGYTF
>NA|14|TRBD1|TRBV6-6|TRBJ2-7
TGTGCCAGCAGTCCCGGGACAGGGGATCGGGAGCAGTACTTC
CASSPGTGDREQYF
>NA|14|NA|TRBV24-1|TRBJ1-5
TGTGCCACCAGTGACTGGACAGCCAATCAGCCCCAGCATTTT
CATSDWTANQPQHF
>NA|17|TRBD1|TRBV5-1|TRBJ1-6
TGCGCCAGCAGCTTGGACAGGGGAGGACCGAATAATTCACCCCTCCACTTT
CASSLDRGGPNNSPLHF
>once|16|NA|TRBV5-4|TRBJ2-2
TGTGCCAGCAGCTACCAACGCGGGACAGACCCCGGGGAGCTGTTTTTT
CASSYQRGTDPGELFF
>NA|16|NA|TRBV21-1|TRBJ2-1
TGTGCCAGCAGCCCTTTCCGGAGGGACCGCGGAGATGAGCAGTTCTTC
CASSPFRRDRGDEQFF
>NA|14|NA|TRBV6-5|TRBJ1-1
TGTGCCAGCAGTAACTCAGGGGTTGGGACTGAAGCTTTCTTT
CASSNSGVGTEAFF
>NA|13|NA|TRBV6-4|TRBJ1-2
TGTGCCAGCATCGGGGGGCCGGGCTATGGCTACACCTTC
CASIGGPGYGYTF
>once|20|NA|TRBV28|TRBJ1-5
TGTGCCAGCAGTTTATTATGGACAACTCAGGGGAGGGATAGCAATCAGCCCCAGCATTTT
CASSLLWTTQGRDSNQPQHF
>once|14|TRBD1|TRBV4-3|TRBJ2-3
TGCGCCAGCAGCCATGGACAGGGAACAGATACGCAGTATTTT
CASSHGQGTDTQYF
>NA|12|TRBD1|TRBV6-5|TRBJ1-4
TGTGCCGGCACAGGGGGCACGAAAAAACTGTTTTTT
CAGTGGTKKLFF
>NA|15|TRBD1|TRBV9|TRBJ1-2
TGTGCCAGCAGCGTAGCTTCTCGGGACAGCTATGGCTACACCTTC
CASSVASRDSYGYTF
>NA|15|NA|TRBV19|TRBJ1-4
TGTGCCAGTAGTACTTCAGGGGTTGGTAATGAAAAACTGTTTTTT
CASSTSGVGNEKLFF
>NA|11|NA|TRBV30|TRBJ2-7
TGTGCCTGGAGCGCAGGGTTCGAGCAGTACTTC
CAWSAGFEQYF
>NA|12|NA|TRBV2|TRBJ1-1
TGTGCCAGTACAGGGCTAAACACTGAAGCTTTCTTT
CASTGLNTEAFF
>NA|16|NA|TRBV24-1|TRBJ2-1
TGTGCCACCAGTGATTCAAGGAGGACAGTGTACAATGAGCAGTTCTTC
CATSDSRRTVYNEQFF
>NA|14|NA|TRBV19|TRBJ2-2
TGTGCCGCCACCTTAGCGGCGAACACCGGGGAGCTGTTTTTT
CAATLAANTGELFF
>NA|15|TRBD2|TRBV7-4|TRBJ2-3
TGTGCCAGCAGACCGATAGCGGGAGGCACAGATACGCAGTATTTT
CASRPIAGGTDTQYF
>NA|14|NA|TRBV13|TRBJ1-5
TGTGCCAGCAGCCCACTCAGGGGTACAGAGCCCCAGCATTTT
CASSPLRGTEPQHF
>NA|14|TRBD2|TRBV29-1|TRBJ2-7
TGCAGCGTTGGGGCCGGGACTAGCTTCTACGAGCAGTACTTC
CSVGAGTSFYEQYF
>NA|16|TRBD2|TRBV11-2|TRBJ2-7
TGTGCCAGCAGCCTAGGTGCTAGCGGGTTGAATTACGAGCAGTACTTC
CASSLGASGLNYEQYF
>NA|15|TRBD2|TRBV27|TRBJ2-7
TGTGCCAGCAGTTTACTAGCGGGAGAGTACTACGAGCAGTACTTC
CASSLLAGEYYEQYF
>NA|15|NA|TRBV5-5|TRBJ1-4
TGTGCCAGCAGCTTTCGAAGCGTTTGGGATGAAAAACTGTTTTTT
CASSFRSVWDEKLFF
>once|13|NA|TRBV10-3|TRBJ1-4
TGTGCCATCAGTGCTGAAAGGGGCGGAAAACTGTTTTTT
CAISAERGGKLFF
>NA|17|TRBD2|TRBV19|TRBJ2-1
TGTGCCAGTAGTATGGACCTACTAGCGGGGGGGATTATTGAGCAGTTCTTC
CASSMDLLAGGIIEQFF
>NA|14|NA|TRBV10-3|TRBJ2-7
TGTGCCAGCCGCAGTGACACAATATCCTACGAGCAGTACTTC
CASRSDTISYEQYF